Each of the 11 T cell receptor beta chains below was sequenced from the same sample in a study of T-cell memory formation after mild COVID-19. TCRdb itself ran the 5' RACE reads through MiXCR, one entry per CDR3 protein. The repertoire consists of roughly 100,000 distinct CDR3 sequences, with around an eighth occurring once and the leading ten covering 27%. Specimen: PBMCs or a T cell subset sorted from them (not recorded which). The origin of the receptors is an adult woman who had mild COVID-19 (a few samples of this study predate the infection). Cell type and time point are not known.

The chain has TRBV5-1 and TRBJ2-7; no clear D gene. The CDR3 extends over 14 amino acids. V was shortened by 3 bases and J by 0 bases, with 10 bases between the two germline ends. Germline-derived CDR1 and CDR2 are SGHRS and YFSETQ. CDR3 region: CASSSVPGSYEQYF. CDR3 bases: TGCGCCAGCAGCTCCGTTCCCGGCTCCTACGAGCAGTACTTC.

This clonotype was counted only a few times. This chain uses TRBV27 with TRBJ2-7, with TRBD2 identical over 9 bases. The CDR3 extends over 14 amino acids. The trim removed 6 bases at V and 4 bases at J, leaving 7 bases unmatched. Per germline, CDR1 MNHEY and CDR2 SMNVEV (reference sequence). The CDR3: CASSWREGAYEQYF. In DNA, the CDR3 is TGTGCCAGCAGCTGGCGGGAGGGGGCATACGAGCAGTACTTC.

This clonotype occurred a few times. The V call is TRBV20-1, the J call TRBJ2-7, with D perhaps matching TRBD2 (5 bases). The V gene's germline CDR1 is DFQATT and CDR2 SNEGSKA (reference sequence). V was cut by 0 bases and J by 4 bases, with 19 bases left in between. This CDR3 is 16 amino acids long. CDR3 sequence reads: CSARDGRGSRGYEQYF. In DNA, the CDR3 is TGCAGTGCTAGAGATGGGCGAGGGAGCCGCGGGTACGAGCAGTACTTC.

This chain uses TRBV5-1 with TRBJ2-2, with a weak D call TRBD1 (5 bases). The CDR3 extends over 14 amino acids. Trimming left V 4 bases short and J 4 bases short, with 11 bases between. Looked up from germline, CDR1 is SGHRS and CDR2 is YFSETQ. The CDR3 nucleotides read TGCGCCAGCAGCCCAGGGTTTGGCACCGGGGAGCTGTTTTTT. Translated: CASSPGFGTGELFF.

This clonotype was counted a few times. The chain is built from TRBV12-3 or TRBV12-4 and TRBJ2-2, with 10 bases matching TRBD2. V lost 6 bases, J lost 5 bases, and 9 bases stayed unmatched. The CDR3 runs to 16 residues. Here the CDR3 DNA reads TGTGCCAGCAGATCAGCGGGAGGGCCGGGGACCGGGGAGCTGTTTTTT. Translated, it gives CASRSAGGPGTGELFF.

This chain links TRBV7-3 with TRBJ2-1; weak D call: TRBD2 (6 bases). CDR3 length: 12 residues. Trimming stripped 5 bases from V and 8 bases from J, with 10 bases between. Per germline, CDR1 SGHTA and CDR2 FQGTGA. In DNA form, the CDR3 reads TGTGCCAGCAGCCCCTGGGGGGATGAGCAGTTCTTC. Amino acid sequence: CASSPWGDEQFF.

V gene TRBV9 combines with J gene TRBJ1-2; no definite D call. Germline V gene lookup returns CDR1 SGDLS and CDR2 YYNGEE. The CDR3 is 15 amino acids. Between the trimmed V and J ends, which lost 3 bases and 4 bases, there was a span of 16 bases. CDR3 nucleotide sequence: TGTGCCAGCAGCGCCGAGGTGGAGGGAGGCTATGGCTACACCTTC. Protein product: CASSAEVEGGYGYTF. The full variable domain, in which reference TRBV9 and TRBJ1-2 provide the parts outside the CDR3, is DSGVTQTPKHLITATGQRVTLRCSPRSGDLSVYWYQQSLDQGLQFLIQYYNGEERAKGNILERFSAQQFPDLHSELNLSSLELGDSALYFCASSAEVEGGYGYTFGSGTRLTVV.

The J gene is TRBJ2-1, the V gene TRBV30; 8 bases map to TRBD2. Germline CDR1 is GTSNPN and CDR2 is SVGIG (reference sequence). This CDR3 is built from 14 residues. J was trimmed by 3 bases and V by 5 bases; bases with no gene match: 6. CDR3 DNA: TGTGCCTGGGGAGCGGGAGCGCTCTACAATGAGCAGTTCTTC. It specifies CAWGAGALYNEQFF.

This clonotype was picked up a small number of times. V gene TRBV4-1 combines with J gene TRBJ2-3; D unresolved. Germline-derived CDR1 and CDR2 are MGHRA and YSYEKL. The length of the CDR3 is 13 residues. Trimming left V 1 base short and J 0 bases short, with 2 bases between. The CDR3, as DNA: TGCGCCAGCAGCCAAGTGAGCACAGATACGCAGTATTTT. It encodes CASSQVSTDTQYF.

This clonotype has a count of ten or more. CDR3 DNA: TGCAGCGTTGAATTGCAGGGGCCCTACGAGCAGTACTTC. It specifies CSVELQGPYEQYF. The rearrangement links TRBV29-1 to TRBJ2-7, with D tentatively TRBD1 (6 bases). Germline loops: CDR1 SQVTM, CDR2 ANQGSEA. V lost 2 bases to trimming and J lost 2 bases, with 10 bases between them. The CDR3 loop spans 13 amino acids.

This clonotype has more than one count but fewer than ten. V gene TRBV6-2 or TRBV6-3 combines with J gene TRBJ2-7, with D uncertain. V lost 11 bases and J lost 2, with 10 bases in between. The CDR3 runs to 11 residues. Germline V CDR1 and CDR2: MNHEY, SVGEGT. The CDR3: CAAGLPYEQYF. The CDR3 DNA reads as TGTGCCGCCGGCCTTCCCTACGAGCAGTACTTC.